These T cell receptor beta chains were read from a single sample in a study of T cell responses to AZD1222 COVID-19 vaccine. Sequencing used immunoSEQ multiplex PCR; TCRdb keeps in-frame clones, though not all of them. The sample yields 70,000 to 95,000 clones, 85% to 95% seen once. The specimen was peripheral blood, collected 28 days after the second AZD1222 dose. These receptors originate from an adult who received the AZD1222 COVID-19 vaccine. CDR3s include the opening cysteine and the closing phenylalanine or tryptophan. The order of the fields is D gene, clone size, J gene, V gene, CDR3 protein, CDR3 DNA. D genes are given only for firm matches. For some rows the clone size is stated as once, few or many, or as a class when expanded; others skip it.

d_call: -; clone_size: -; j_call: TRBJ2-2; v_call: TRBV28; cdr3_aa: CASSLGVIGELFF; cdr3_nt: TGTGCCAGCAGTTTAGGGGTAATCGGGGAGCTGTTTTTT
d_call: -; clone_size: -; j_call: TRBJ2-4; v_call: TRBV27; cdr3_aa: CASSLSAGTLGGIQYF; cdr3_nt: TGTGCCAGCAGTTTATCGGCCGGGACGCTCGGCGGCATTCAGTACTTC
d_call: -; clone_size: -; j_call: TRBJ1-3; v_call: TRBV20-1; cdr3_aa: CSAREPSGNTIYF; cdr3_nt: TGCAGTGCTCGTGAGCCCTCTGGAAACACCATATATTTT
d_call: -; clone_size: -; j_call: TRBJ2-5; v_call: TRBV5-4; cdr3_aa: CASSFGGEETQYF; cdr3_nt: TGTGCCAGCAGCTTTGGGGGAGAGGAGACCCAGTACTTC
d_call: TRBD2; clone_size: -; j_call: TRBJ2-2; v_call: TRBV28; cdr3_aa: CASVGRGTANTGELFF; cdr3_nt: TGTGCCAGCGTTGGGCGGGGGACCGCGAACACCGGGGAGCTGTTTTTT
d_call: TRBD1; clone_size: -; j_call: TRBJ1-5; v_call: TRBV24-1; cdr3_aa: CATQPRTGLTQPQHF; cdr3_nt: TGTGCCACCCAACCCAGGACAGGGCTTACCCAGCCCCAGCATTTT
d_call: -; clone_size: -; j_call: TRBJ1-2; v_call: TRBV4-2; cdr3_aa: CASSRGTMGYGYTF; cdr3_nt: TGTGCCAGCAGCCGGGGGACAATGGGCTATGGCTACACCTTC
d_call: TRBD2; clone_size: once; j_call: TRBJ2-3; v_call: TRBV24-1; cdr3_aa: CATSEATSGWKDTQYF; cdr3_nt: TGTGCCACCAGTGAAGCGACTAGCGGATGGAAAGATACGCAGTATTTT
d_call: -; clone_size: -; j_call: TRBJ2-2; v_call: TRBV9; cdr3_aa: CASSVPTSSPNTGELFF; cdr3_nt: TGTGCCAGCAGCGTCCCTACTAGCTCCCCGAACACCGGGGAGCTGTTTTTT
d_call: TRBD1; clone_size: few; j_call: TRBJ1-2; v_call: TRBV7-2; cdr3_aa: CASSHPRTGLGYTF; cdr3_nt: TGTGCCAGCAGCCACCCAAGGACAGGCCTTGGCTACACCTTC
d_call: -; clone_size: -; j_call: TRBJ2-3; v_call: TRBV10-1; cdr3_aa: CASSESRQTDTQYF; cdr3_nt: TGCGCCAGCAGTGAGTCGAGGCAGACAGATACGCAGTATTTT
d_call: -; clone_size: once; j_call: TRBJ1-1; v_call: TRBV3-1/TRBV3-2; cdr3_aa: CASSPNRESEAFF; cdr3_nt: TGTGCCAGCAGCCCAAACAGGGAAAGTGAAGCTTTCTTT
d_call: TRBD2; clone_size: once; j_call: TRBJ2-3; v_call: TRBV28; cdr3_aa: CASSLSGMEADTQYF; cdr3_nt: TGTGCCAGCAGTCTTAGCGGGATGGAGGCAGATACGCAGTATTTT
d_call: TRBD2; clone_size: -; j_call: TRBJ2-3; v_call: TRBV9; cdr3_aa: CASSVRAGAWTDTQYF; cdr3_nt: TGTGCCAGCAGCGTTAGAGCGGGAGCGTGGACAGATACGCAGTATTTT
d_call: TRBD1; clone_size: -; j_call: TRBJ1-2; v_call: TRBV7-9; cdr3_aa: CASSLIQGVGYTF; cdr3_nt: TGTGCCAGCAGCCTGATACAGGGGGTTGGCTACACCTTC
d_call: TRBD1; clone_size: -; j_call: TRBJ1-5; v_call: TRBV28; cdr3_aa: CASSTNTGGVQPQHF; cdr3_nt: TGTGCCAGCAGTACAAACACAGGGGGGGTTCAGCCCCAGCATTTT
d_call: TRBD1; clone_size: -; j_call: TRBJ2-2; v_call: TRBV5-4; cdr3_aa: CASSLRGQDGELFF; cdr3_nt: TGTGCCAGCAGCTTGAGGGGACAGGACGGGGAGCTGTTTTTT
d_call: -; clone_size: -; j_call: TRBJ2-7; v_call: TRBV5-3; cdr3_aa: CARSLEKHRATYEQYF; cdr3_nt: TGTGCCAGAAGCTTGGAAAAGCACAGGGCGACCTACGAGCAGTACTTC
d_call: TRBD2; clone_size: -; j_call: TRBJ2-1; v_call: TRBV9; cdr3_aa: CASSTGLATNQFF; cdr3_nt: TGTGCCAGCAGCACCGGACTAGCGACCAACCAGTTCTTC
d_call: -; clone_size: -; j_call: TRBJ1-1; v_call: TRBV6-1; cdr3_aa: CASSEDGTPTEAFF; cdr3_nt: TGTGCCAGCAGTGAAGATGGGACACCTACTGAAGCTTTCTTT
d_call: -; clone_size: -; j_call: TRBJ2-1; v_call: TRBV27; cdr3_aa: CASSTREGGRDNEQFF; cdr3_nt: TGTGCCAGCTCTACAAGGGAAGGAGGGCGGGACAATGAGCAGTTCTTC
d_call: -; clone_size: -; j_call: TRBJ1-4; v_call: TRBV28; cdr3_aa: CASRWPGGMEEKLFF; cdr3_nt: TGTGCCAGCAGATGGCCTGGGGGAATGGAAGAAAAACTGTTTTTT